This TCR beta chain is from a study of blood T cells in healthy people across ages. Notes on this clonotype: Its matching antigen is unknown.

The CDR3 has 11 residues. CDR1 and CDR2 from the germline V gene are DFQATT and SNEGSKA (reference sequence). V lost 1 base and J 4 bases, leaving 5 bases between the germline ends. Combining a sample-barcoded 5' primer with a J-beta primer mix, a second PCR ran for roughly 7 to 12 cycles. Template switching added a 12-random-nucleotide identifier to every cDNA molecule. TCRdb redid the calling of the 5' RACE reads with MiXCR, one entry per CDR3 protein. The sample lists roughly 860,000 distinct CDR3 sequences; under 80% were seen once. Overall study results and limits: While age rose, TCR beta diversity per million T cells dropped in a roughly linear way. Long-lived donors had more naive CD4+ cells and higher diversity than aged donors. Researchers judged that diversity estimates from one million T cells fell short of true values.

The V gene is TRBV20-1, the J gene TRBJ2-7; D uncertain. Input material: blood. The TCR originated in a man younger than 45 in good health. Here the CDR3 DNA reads TGCAGTGCTAGAGCATTATACGAGCAGTACTTC. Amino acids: CSARALYEQYF.